These 24 T cell receptor beta chains were sequenced from one sample in a study of shared clonotypes between healthy human individuals. TCRdb's copy holds only in-frame clones and misses some; the assay was immunoSEQ multiplex PCR. The sample consists of 2,100,000 or so clones, approximately 94% of them appearing once. The specimen was naive CD4+ T cells sorted from blood. Subset specified: CD45RA+ positively selected. All receptors derive from a man aged 18 to 29 in good health.

The J gene is TRBJ1-5, the V gene TRBV5-4, with a tentative D call TRBD1 (5 bases). Deletions cut 0 bases from V and 3 bases from J, with 10 bases between. The CDR3 contains 15 residues. The germline gives CDR1 SGHNT, CDR2 YYREEE (reference sequence). CDR3 sequence: CASSLGVGANQPQHF. The DNA of the CDR3 is TGTGCCAGCAGCTTGGGGGTAGGGGCCAATCAGCCCCAGCATTTT.

V and J are TRBV30 and TRBJ1-2, with D uncertain. V was cut by 1 base and J by 6 bases, with 15 bases left in between. CDR3 length: 14 residues. Looked up from germline, CDR1 is GTSNPN and CDR2 is SVGIG (reference sequence). The CDR3 DNA is TGTGCCTGGAGTGCACACGAGGGATTTGATGGCTACACCTTC. Translated: CAWSAHEGFDGYTF. Full variable domain (outside the CDR3, taken from reference TRBV30 and TRBJ1-2): SQTIHQWPATLVQPVGSPLSLECTVEGTSNPNLYWYRQAAGRGLQLLFYSVGIGQISSEVPQNLSASRPQDRQFILSSKKLLLSDSGFYLCAWSAHEGFDGYTFGSGTRLTVV.

This chain joins TRBV18 and TRBJ1-4; TRBD1 might be the D (6 bases). Germline V gives CDR1 KGHSH, CDR2 LQKENI. V gave up 5 bases and J gave up 4 bases, with 11 bases separating them. The CDR3 loop spans 14 amino acids. The DNA for the CDR3 is TGTGCCAGCTCAGCAGGGGCGAATAATGAAAAACTGTTTTTT. This sequence encodes CASSAGANNEKLFF.

The CDR3 loop reads CASTGQHTGELFF. CDR3 DNA: TGTGCCAGCACCGGACAGCACACCGGGGAGCTGTTTTTT. This sequence joins TRBV2 and TRBJ2-2, with D possibly being TRBD1 (6 bases). The germline V and J ends were trimmed by 7 bases and 3 bases, with 9 bases remaining between them. CDR3 length equals 13 residues. Germline CDR1 and CDR2: SNHLY and FYNNEI.

The chain is built from TRBV6-5 and TRBJ2-3; 9 positions agree with TRBD1. V lost 4 bases to trimming and J lost 6 bases; unmatched junction nucleotides: 5. Germline CDR1 and CDR2: MNHEY and SVGAGI. CDR3 size: 14 residues. This chain's CDR3 is CASSSDRGSDTQYF. CDR3 nucleotide sequence: TGTGCCAGCAGTTCCGACAGGGGGTCCGATACGCAGTATTTT.

The chain carries TRBV30 and TRBJ2-6; D remains unclear. Looked up from germline, CDR1 is GTSNPN and CDR2 is SVGIG (reference sequence). CDR3 length equals 13 residues. Deletions cut 3 bases from V and 2 bases from J, with 5 bases between. DNA of the CDR3: TGTGCCTGGAGCGCAACTGGGGCCAACGTCCTGACTTTC. Residues: CAWSATGANVLTF.

The CDR3 DNA sequence: TGTGCCAGCGGGGGACAGGGTGTAGGTGGCTACACCTTC. Translation gives CASGGQGVGGYTF. The chain couples TRBV2 to TRBJ1-2, with TRBD1 identical over 9 bases. Trimming took 8 bases from V and 7 from J; bases not matched to a gene: 8. The CDR3 extends over 13 amino acids. Germline lookup yields CDR1 SNHLY and CDR2 FYNNEI.

The chain links TRBV28 to TRBJ1-6, with D tentatively TRBD1 (5 bases). The length of the CDR3 is 14 residues. The V and J ends lost 5 bases and 6 bases respectively, with 11 bases between them. Per germline, CDR1 MDHEN and CDR2 SYDVKM. CDR3 DNA: TGTGCCAGCAGTCCTGGACAATTTAATTCACCCCTCCACTTT. This codes for CASSPGQFNSPLHF. The full variable domain, with the rest looked up from reference TRBV28 and TRBJ1-6, is DVKVTQSSRYLVKRTGEKVFLECVQDMDHENMFWYRQDPGLGLRLIYFSYDVKMKEKGDIPEGYSVSREKKERFSLILESASTNQTSMYLCASSPGQFNSPLHFGNGTRLTVT.

Regarding this clone: The same CDR3 can be traced to other DNA sequences in this sample. This chain links TRBV30 with TRBJ2-7; TRBD1 might be the D (5 bases). The CDR3 runs to 14 residues. In germline, CDR1 is GTSNPN, CDR2 SVGIG (reference sequence). The V end lost 3 bases, the J end lost 0 bases, and 12 bases lay between the germline ends. CDR3 protein: CAWRGAVSSYEQYF. The CDR3, as DNA: TGTGCCTGGAGAGGGGCAGTATCCTCCTACGAGCAGTACTTC. The full variable domain, its missing parts supplied by reference TRBV30 and TRBJ2-7, is SQTIHQWPATLVQPVGSPLSLECTVEGTSNPNLYWYRQAAGRGLQLLFYSVGIGQISSEVPQNLSASRPQDRQFILSSKKLLLSDSGFYLCAWRGAVSSYEQYFGPGTRLTVT.

The V gene is TRBV10-3, the J gene TRBJ2-1; 7 nucleotides line up with TRBD2. The V gene's germline CDR1 is ENHRY and CDR2 SYGVKD. V trimming: 8 bases; J trimming: 7 bases; junction bases outside the gene matches: 14. The CDR3 has 15 residues. In DNA, the CDR3 is TGTGCCATCCAGTCCCTTGGCGGGGGAGGGAATGAGCAGTTCTTC. This gives the protein CAIQSLGGGGNEQFF.

The rearrangement links TRBV4-1 to TRBJ2-5; 10 bases map to TRBD2. Trimming removed 5 bases from V and 5 bases from J; junction bases left unmatched: 8. This CDR3 has 15 residues. Germline CDR1 is MGHRA and CDR2 is YSYEKL. CDR3: CASSSPSGGSETQYF. The CDR3 DNA reads as TGCGCCAGCAGCTCCCCTAGCGGGGGTTCTGAGACCCAGTACTTC.

The chain combines TRBV2 with TRBJ2-7, with D possibly called TRBD1 or TRBD2 (5 bases each). CDR1 SNHLY and CDR2 FYNNEI come from the germline V gene. With 5 bases removed from V and 7 bases from J, the gap between germline ends came to 12 bases. This CDR3 has 12 residues. The CDR3 is CASSNPGSEQYF. As DNA, the CDR3 is TGTGCCAGCAGTAACCCAGGGAGTGAGCAGTACTTC.

The chain employs TRBV7-9 and TRBJ2-3, with 10 bases matching TRBD2. V lost 1 base to trimming and J lost 6 bases; unmatched junction nucleotides: 4. The germline CDR1 and CDR2 sequences are SEHNR and FQNEAQ (reference sequence). The CDR3 is 15 residues long. The CDR3 reads CASSLVRLAGDTQYF. Written as DNA, the CDR3 is TGTGCCAGCAGCTTAGTAAGACTAGCGGGTGATACGCAGTATTTT.

This chain connects TRBV6-5 to TRBJ2-2, with D tentatively TRBD1 (6 bases). Germline loops: CDR1 MNHEY, CDR2 SVGAGI. V gave up 0 bases and J gave up 4 bases, with 9 bases separating them. CDR3 length: 15 residues. The CDR3 coding sequence is TGTGCCAGCAGTTACTCGGACAGATCCACCGGGGAGCTGTTTTTT. Its protein product is CASSYSDRSTGELFF.

V is TRBV2 and J is TRBJ2-5, with D hard to call. With 8 bases removed from V and 4 bases from J, the gap between germline ends came to 11 bases. From germline, CDR1 is SNHLY and CDR2 FYNNEI. The CDR3 spans 12 residues. CDR3 nucleotide sequence: TGTGCCAGCGGGCCGGTTGGAGAGACCCAGTACTTC. Encoded protein: CASGPVGETQYF.

The chain employs TRBV27 and TRBJ2-3; 8 bases line up with TRBD2. The CDR3 is 15 amino acids. V shed 4 bases and J 1 base; nucleotides not matched to a gene: 4. Germline values: CDR1 MNHEY, CDR2 SMNVEV (reference sequence). DNA of the CDR3: TGTGCCAGCAGTTCTGGACTAGCTCGCACAGATACGCAGTATTTT. It is translated as CASSSGLARTDTQYF.

The V and J genes are TRBV2 and TRBJ1-1, with a tentative D call TRBD1 (5 bases). CDR3 size: 12 residues. With 4 bases removed from V and 8 bases from J, the gap between germline ends came to 11 bases. Germline lookup yields CDR1 SNHLY and CDR2 FYNNEI. The CDR3 loop reads CASSGQDIEAFF. In DNA form, the CDR3 reads TGTGCCAGCAGTGGGCAGGACATAGAAGCTTTCTTT.

This clone was seen just once. The V gene is TRBV7-2, the J gene TRBJ2-7; 10 nucleotides line up with TRBD2. CDR3 length equals 17 residues. Losses at the gene ends were 5 bases for V and 4 bases for J; bases not matched to a gene: 14. The germline gives CDR1 SGHTA, CDR2 FQGNSA. Here the CDR3 reads CASSLTGDGTSAYEQYF. CDR3 nucleotides: TGTGCCAGCAGCCTTACCGGAGACGGGACTAGCGCTTACGAGCAGTACTTC.

A remark on this clone: The sample holds other DNA sequences that translate to the same CDR3. This sequence joins TRBV9 and TRBJ1-1, with D unclear. Trimming stripped 0 bases from V and 4 bases from J, with 13 bases between. This CDR3 contains 15 residues. The germline V gene has CDR1 SGDLS and CDR2 YYNGEE. As DNA, the CDR3 is TGTGCCAGCAGCGTAGGGACCGGGGTTGGCACTGAAGCTTTCTTT. Translation gives CASSVGTGVGTEAFF.

As regards this clone: At the DNA level, this CDR3 is encoded by other sequences in the same sample as well. The chain recombines TRBV6-1 with TRBJ1-1, with 7 bases lining up with TRBD1. The CDR3 sequence is 14 residues long. Germline loops: CDR1 MNHNS, CDR2 SASEGT. Trimming at V came to 4 bases and at J to 4 bases, leaving 6 bases not matched to a gene. CDR3 sequence (DNA): TGTGCCAGCAGTGCCCGACAGGGTACCACTGAAGCTTTCTTT. This sequence encodes CASSARQGTTEAFF.

The V call is TRBV14, the J call TRBJ2-5; no clear D. This CDR3 spans 15 amino acids. Trimming removed 1 base at V and 7 bases at J, with 16 bases between. Germline-derived CDR1 and CDR2 are SGHDN and FVKESK. CDR3 sequence: CASSQGMFDRTTQYF. DNA for the CDR3: TGTGCCAGCAGCCAAGGAATGTTCGATAGGACGACCCAGTACTTC. The entire variable domain, with the rest obtained from reference TRBV14 and TRBJ2-5, is as follows: EAGVTQFPSHSVIEKGQTVTLRCDPISGHDNLYWYRRVMGKEIKFLLHFVKESKQDESGMPNNRFLAERTGGTYSTLKVQPAELEDSGVYFCASSQGMFDRTTQYFGPGTRLLVL.

The CDR3 DNA is TGTGCCAGCAGTCAGACCCCAGATCAGCCCCAGCATTTT. This gives the protein CASSQTPDQPQHF. The chain uses TRBV6-6 and TRBJ1-5, with no clear D. The CDR3 is 13 residues long. Looked up from germline, CDR1 is MNHNY and CDR2 is SVGAGI (reference sequence). Trimming shortened V by 5 bases and J by 5 bases, and 10 bases separated the two germline ends.

This chain joins TRBV5-4 and TRBJ1-2, with TRBD1 matching 9 bases. V lost 3 bases, J lost 3 bases, and 3 bases stayed unmatched. In germline, CDR1 is SGHNT, CDR2 YYREEE (reference sequence). There are 14 residues in the CDR3. CDR3 protein: CASSYRDRDYGYTF. The CDR3 nucleotides read TGTGCCAGCAGCTACCGGGACAGGGACTATGGCTACACCTTC.

This clone has more than one count but fewer than ten. The chain employs TRBV19 and TRBJ1-5; TRBD1 might be the D (6 bases). Trimming took off 1 base at V and 8 bases at J, with 18 bases between the two ends. Germline V gene lookup returns CDR1 LNHDA and CDR2 SQIVND (reference sequence). This CDR3 has 16 amino acids. CDR3 residues: CASSIGTASHLEPQHF. The CDR3 nucleotides read TGTGCCAGTAGTATAGGGACAGCCAGTCACCTAGAGCCCCAGCATTTT.